This T cell receptor beta chain is drawn from a study of blood T cells in healthy people across ages. Study-level points and caveats: A greater number of naive CD4+ cells and higher diversity distinguished long-lived donors from aged donors.

The CDR3 contains 14 residues. V lost 0 bases, J lost 4 bases, and 13 bases lay in between. Germline V gene lookup returns CDR1 DFQATT and CDR2 SNEGSKA (reference sequence). Concerning this clonotype: Its antigen is unidentified.

With a J-beta primer mix and a sample-barcoded 5' primer, a second PCR ran 7 to 11 cycles. One entry per CDR3 protein, called by TCRdb with MiXCR from the 5' RACE reads. This sample has more than 800,000 distinct CDR3 sequences, with around 45% found just once. This chain uses TRBV20-1 with TRBJ2-7; D remains ambiguous. The TCR comes from a woman aged 60-70 years in good health. The sequenced sample was blood. The CDR3 DNA reads TGCAGTGCTAGAGATCGTCCCTCCCCATACGAGCAGTACTTC. Translated: CSARDRPSPYEQYF.